The T cell receptor (beta chain) under discussion was sequenced for a study of control samples from healthy donors and cancer patients (dated by TCRdb to the early 2020s). As to this clone: Its antigen has not been determined. Within one base of it there is no much larger clone, and no base qualities were kept.

The library was made by the immunoSEQ multiplex PCR assay. This immuneACCESS table, as held by TCRdb, lists in-frame sequences with V and J called but not all clones. Of the missing ones, under half trace to an unresolved V gene in checked studies; the others have no known cause. This sample is represented by 200,000 or so clones; around 94% of them were singletons. The top ten clonotypes cover about 1.4% of the sample. Taken from the germline V gene, the CDR1 and CDR2 loops are SGDLS and YYNGEE. At the junction V is shortened by 0 bases and J by 7 bases, with 8 bases in between. The CDR3 covers 14 residues, taking in both the cysteine and the phenylalanine. CDR3 DNA is the only sequence kept; it has 42 bases, read in frame from the first base.

Material for sequencing was blood. This TCR was recovered from a man aged 45-60 years in good health. Rearrangement joined TRBV9 to TRBJ1-6; a confident D gene designation cannot be given. The DNA sequence reads TGTGCCAGCAGCGTAGTTCCAAAGAATTCACCCCTCCACTTT. Its protein product is CASSVVPKNSPLHF. With the rest looked up from the reference TRBV9 and TRBJ1-6 genes rather than sequenced, the full variable domain is DSGVTQTPKHLITATGQRVTLRCSPRSGDLSVYWYQQSLDQGLQFLIQYYNGEERAKGNILERFSAQQFPDLHSELNLSSLELGDSALYFCASSVVPKNSPLHFGNGTRLTVT.